This TCR beta chain was recorded in a study of blood T cell repertoires in COVID-19. Study summary: The United States, Italy and Spain supplied acute and convalescent COVID-19 samples. The cDNA or gDNA used as material had been derived from T cells, B-cell-depleted T cells, or PBMCs.

Per the original data handling: Reference gene primer amplification yielded estimated nucleated cell counts. Profiling relied on immunoSEQ multiplex PCR, and the TCRdb table lists in-frame clones only, not all of them. The DNA gave D and trimming, while V, J and clone size come from that table. The table includes 210,000 or so clones, roughly 84% detected once. This CDR3 comprises 15 residues. Trimming took 1 base from V and 6 from J, leaving 11 bases between them. The germline V gene encodes CDR1 SGHRS and CDR2 YFSETQ. The clonotype was recovered from a man in his forties or fifties with active or convalescent COVID-19. J is TRBJ1-6 and V is TRBV5-1; TRBD1 is a possible D gene (5 bases). Sequenced: peripheral blood. The CDR3 nucleotides are TGCGCCAGCAGCTTGTCTCGGGGGGGTAATTCACCCCTCCACTTT. It is translated as CASSLSRGGNSPLHF.